This T cell receptor beta chain stems from a study of T cells in Graves' hyperthyroidism and ophthalmopathy (dated by TCRdb to the late 2010s). In terms of the full investigation: Peripheral blood samples were taken at initial diagnosis, before any treatment was given. Thyroid tissue and blood T-cell repertoires from about 6 Graves' hyperthyroidism patients were also compared in the study. The paper reports TCR Vbeta CDR3 sequencing of 140 or so peripheral blood samples: 40 or so ophthalmopathy, under 80 hyperthyroidism and roughly 17 progressor patients. An independent validation cohort of about 19 hyperthyroidism patients and 17 patients who later progressed to ophthalmopathy tested prospective prediction of ophthalmopathy. The 95 to 100 discovery patients were randomly divided into training and test sets at a 7:3 ratio. To identify distinguishing TCR V-J signatures, a discovery cohort of around 98 patients was used, comprising 43 with Graves' ophthalmopathy and around 57 with stable Graves' hyperthyroidism. Following sampling, methimazole starting at 30 mg daily was given to hyperthyroidism patients, and high-dose intravenous methylprednisolone was given to ophthalmopathy patients. Broader findings and caveats from the paper: In validation, progression to ophthalmopathy was predicted by the model with 65% to 71% sensitivity and roughly 76% specificity, a median of around 5.9 months before onset. Sample size was not statistically predetermined, and blinding of investigators to group allocation was not performed. A model built on a 13 V-J signature distinguished ophthalmopathy from stable hyperthyroidism, reaching about 88% sensitivity and about 81% specificity in cross-validation and 80%/75% in testing. Blood samples also contained most of the expanded thyroid clonotypes (frequency above 0.001), which suggests that blood repertoires may reflect thyroid immune responses.

Graves' hyperthyroidism was defined as stable when no progression to ophthalmopathy occurred over 18 months of follow-up. Hyperthyroidism patients were newly diagnosed, with disease duration under 2 months, and aged 18 to 65 years. Any patient with an uncontrolled infection, another autoimmune disease, pregnancy or lactation was excluded. Clinical symptoms, serum thyroxine and TRAb, thyroid ultrasound, and orbital computed tomography formed the basis for the diagnoses. PBMCs were separated from 8 to 10 ml of fresh peripheral blood using Ficoll-Paque density gradient centrifugation. Trizol reagent was used to extract total RNA, and RNA quality was then checked on an Agilent 2100 Bioanalyzer. V is clipped by 8 bases and J by 8 bases, and the sequence between their germline boundaries is 22 bases long. CDR1 and CDR2 were assigned from the germline V gene (reference sequence) as SEHNR and FQNEAQ. From cysteine to phenylalanine, the CDR3 is 15 amino acids long. The kept DNA is CDR3 alone, 45 bases in frame from the first base.

Amplification of TCR beta CDR3 regions was carried out from RNA transcripts. For the first round of RT-PCR on the TCR CDR3, the HTBI primer set was used together with the Qiagen OneStep RT-PCR kit. The libraries were constructed in a second round of multiplex PCR and then size-selected and purified. The libraries were sequenced on an Illumina HiSeq2000 using paired-end 100 bp reads. From the authors' description of their analysis: SOAPnuke was used to process the raw data, throwing out any read that contained adapters or uncalled bases, had a mean Phred below 15, or lacked an exact constant-primer or identifier match. COPE v1.2.5 was used to merge the high-quality paired reads, and each unique nucleotide sequence was defined as a clonotype. Clonotypes were aligned to IMGT TRBV, TRBD and TRBJ reference segments using MiTCR v1.1. The analysis included only V-J combinations with a frequency above 0.0001, which together covered 98% to 99.2% of the repertoires. The TCS score was defined as F50 (clonal expansion) divided by E x V (chaos), with BLOSUM62-based TCRdist calculated between CDR3 peptides within each V-J. Welch's t-statistics and random forest reduced fewer than 550 V-J features to 10 to 15, which were used in a naive Bayes classifier (R e1071). In TCRdb, the public reads were trimmed at Q25 with fastp and aligned with MiXCR, with productive beta chains retained. CDR3 protein sequences are deduplicated, and each keeps its most common genes and DNA. V and J calls and clone size were set by TCRdb, not the authors. Across this sample there are under 550,000 distinct CDR3 sequences, with approximately 15% seen only once. The top ten clonotypes cover 5% to 6% of the sample.

This clonotype was detected many times. It lacks a known antigen. No base quality values were provided; no much bigger clone lies one nucleotide off. The sequence derives from a woman aged 18-29 years with Graves' hyperthyroidism. The sample taken for sequencing was blood. The sequence is built from TRBV7-9 and TRBJ2-1; matching of 6 bases hints at TRBD1 as the D gene. The sequence in DNA is TGTGCCAGCGGCCGACGACAGGCGGTAATCCATGAGCAGTTCTTC. It translates to CASGRRQAVIHEQFF.